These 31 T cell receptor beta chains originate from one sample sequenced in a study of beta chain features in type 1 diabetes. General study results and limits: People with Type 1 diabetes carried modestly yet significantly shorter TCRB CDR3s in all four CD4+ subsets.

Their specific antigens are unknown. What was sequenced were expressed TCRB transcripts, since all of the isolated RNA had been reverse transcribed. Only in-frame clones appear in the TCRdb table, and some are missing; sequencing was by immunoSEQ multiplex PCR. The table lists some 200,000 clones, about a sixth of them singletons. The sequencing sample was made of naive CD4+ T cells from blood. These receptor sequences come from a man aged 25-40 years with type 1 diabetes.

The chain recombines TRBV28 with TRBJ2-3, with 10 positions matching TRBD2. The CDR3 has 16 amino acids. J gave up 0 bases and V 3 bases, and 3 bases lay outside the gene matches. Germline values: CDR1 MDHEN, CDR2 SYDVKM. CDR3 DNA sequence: TGTGCCAGCAGTTTGGTGGGACTAGCGAGCACAGATACGCAGTATTTT. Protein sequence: CASSLVGLASTDTQYF.

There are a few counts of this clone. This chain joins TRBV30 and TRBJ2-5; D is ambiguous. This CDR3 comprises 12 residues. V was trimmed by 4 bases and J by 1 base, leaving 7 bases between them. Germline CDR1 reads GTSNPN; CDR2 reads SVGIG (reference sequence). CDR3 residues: CAWTSIQETQYF. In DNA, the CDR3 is TGTGCCTGGACTTCGATCCAAGAGACCCAGTACTTC.

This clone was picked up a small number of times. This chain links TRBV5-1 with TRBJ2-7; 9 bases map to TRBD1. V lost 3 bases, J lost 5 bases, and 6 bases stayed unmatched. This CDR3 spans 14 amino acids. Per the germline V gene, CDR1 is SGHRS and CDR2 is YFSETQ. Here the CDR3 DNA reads TGCGCCAGCAGCTCGGGACAGGGATTCCACGAGCAGTACTTC. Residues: CASSSGQGFHEQYF.

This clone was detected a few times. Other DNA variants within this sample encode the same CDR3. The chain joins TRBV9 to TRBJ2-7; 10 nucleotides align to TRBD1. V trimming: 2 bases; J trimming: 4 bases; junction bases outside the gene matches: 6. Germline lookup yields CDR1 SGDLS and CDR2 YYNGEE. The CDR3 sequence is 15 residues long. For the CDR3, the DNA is TGTGCCAGCAGCGTCGCCGGGACAGGGGCGTACGAGCAGTACTTC. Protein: CASSVAGTGAYEQYF.

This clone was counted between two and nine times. The CDR3 DNA reads as TGCAGCTTACGATCCCAGCTAGGTTCCAATGAGCAGTTCTTC. Translated, it gives CSLRSQLGSNEQFF. V and J are TRBV29-1 and TRBJ2-1, with no clear D. This CDR3 comprises 14 residues. Germline V lookup: CDR1 SQVTM, CDR2 ANQGSEA. V was clipped by 8 bases and J by 6 bases, with 20 bases between them.

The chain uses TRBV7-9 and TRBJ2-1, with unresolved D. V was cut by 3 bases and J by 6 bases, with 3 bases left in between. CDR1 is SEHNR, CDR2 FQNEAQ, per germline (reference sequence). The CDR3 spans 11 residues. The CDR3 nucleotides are TGTGCCAGCAGCTTCCCCAATGAGCAGTTCTTC. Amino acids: CASSFPNEQFF.

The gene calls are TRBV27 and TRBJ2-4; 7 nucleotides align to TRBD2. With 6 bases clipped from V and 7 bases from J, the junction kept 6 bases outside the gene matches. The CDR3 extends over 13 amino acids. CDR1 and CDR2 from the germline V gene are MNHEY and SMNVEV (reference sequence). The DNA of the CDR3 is TGTGCCAGCAGCCCCCTCGGGAGGAACATTCAGTACTTC. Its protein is CASSPLGRNIQYF.

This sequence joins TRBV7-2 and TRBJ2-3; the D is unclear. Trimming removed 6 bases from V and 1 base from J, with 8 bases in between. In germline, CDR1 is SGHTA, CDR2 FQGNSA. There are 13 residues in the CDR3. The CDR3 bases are TGTGCCAGCAGTCAATCGCGCACAGATACGCAGTATTTT. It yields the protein CASSQSRTDTQYF.

The DNA of the CDR3 is TGTGCCATCAGTGGTTCGGTGGGAGTATCCATGAACACTGAAGCTTTCTTT. Translating it yields CAISGSVGVSMNTEAFF. This chain links TRBV10-3 with TRBJ1-1; unclear D gene. Germline V lookup: CDR1 ENHRY, CDR2 SYGVKD. The CDR3 consists of 17 residues. V lost 4 bases and J 0 bases, leaving 18 bases between the germline ends.

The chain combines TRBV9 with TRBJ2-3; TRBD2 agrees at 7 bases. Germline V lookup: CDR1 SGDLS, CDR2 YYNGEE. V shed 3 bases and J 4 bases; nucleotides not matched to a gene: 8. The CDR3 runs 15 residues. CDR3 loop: CASSASGQSADTQYF. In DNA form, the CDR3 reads TGTGCCAGCAGCGCTAGCGGTCAGAGCGCAGATACGCAGTATTTT.

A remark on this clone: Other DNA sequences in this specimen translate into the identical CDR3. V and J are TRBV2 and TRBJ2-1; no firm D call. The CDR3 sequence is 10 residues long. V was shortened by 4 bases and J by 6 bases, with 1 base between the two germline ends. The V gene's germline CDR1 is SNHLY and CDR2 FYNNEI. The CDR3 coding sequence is TGTGCCAGCAGTGTCAATGAGCAGTTCTTC. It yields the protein CASSVNEQFF.

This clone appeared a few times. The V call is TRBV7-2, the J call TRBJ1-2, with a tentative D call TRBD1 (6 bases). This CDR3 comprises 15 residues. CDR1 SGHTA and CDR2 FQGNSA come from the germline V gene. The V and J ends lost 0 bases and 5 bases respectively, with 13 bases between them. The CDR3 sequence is CASSLALTQGYGYTF. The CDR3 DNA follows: TGTGCCAGCAGCTTAGCGCTAACACAGGGATATGGCTACACCTTC.

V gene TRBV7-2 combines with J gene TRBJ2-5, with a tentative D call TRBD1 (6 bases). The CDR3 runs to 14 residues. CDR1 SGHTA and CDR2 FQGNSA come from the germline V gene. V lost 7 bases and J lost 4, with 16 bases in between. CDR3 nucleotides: TGTGCCAGCACCTTTCAGGGGAACGGAGAGACCCAGTACTTC. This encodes CASTFQGNGETQYF.

The CDR3 reads CSVSGSSTDTQYF. CDR3 DNA: TGCAGCGTCTCGGGGTCCAGCACAGATACGCAGTATTTT. The chain links TRBV29-1 to TRBJ2-3, with D perhaps matching TRBD2 (5 bases). V gave up 6 bases and J gave up 0 bases, with 10 bases separating them. From germline, CDR1 is SQVTM and CDR2 ANQGSEA. The CDR3 is made up of 13 amino acids.

CDR3 bases: TGTGCCAGCAGCTTGGCGGCTAACTATGGCTACACCTTC. Encoded protein: CASSLAANYGYTF. V and J are TRBV7-9 and TRBJ1-2; D is undetermined. V lost 3 bases and J lost 0, with 5 bases in between. The CDR3 totals 13 residues. Germline V CDR1 and CDR2: SEHNR, FQNEAQ (reference sequence). The full variable domain, in which reference TRBV7-9 and TRBJ1-2 provide the parts outside the CDR3, is DTGVSQNPRHKITKRGQNVTFRCDPISEHNRLYWYRQTLGQGPEFLTYFQNEAQLEKSRLLSDRFSAERPKGSFSTLEIQRTEQGDSAMYLCASSLAANYGYTFGSGTRLTVV.

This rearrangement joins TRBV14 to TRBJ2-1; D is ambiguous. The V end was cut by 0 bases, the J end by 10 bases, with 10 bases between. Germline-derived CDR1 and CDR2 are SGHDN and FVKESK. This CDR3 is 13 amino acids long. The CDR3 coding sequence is TGTGCCAGCAGCCAAGATAGGCAATCGGAGCAGTTCTTC. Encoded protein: CASSQDRQSEQFF.

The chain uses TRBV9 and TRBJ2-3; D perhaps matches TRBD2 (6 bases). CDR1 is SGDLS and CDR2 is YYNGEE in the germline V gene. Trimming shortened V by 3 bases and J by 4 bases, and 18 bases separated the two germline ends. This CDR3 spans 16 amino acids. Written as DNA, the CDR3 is TGTGCCAGCAGCGGGGTAGTAGGAGGGCCCTCAGATACGCAGTATTTT. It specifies CASSGVVGGPSDTQYF.

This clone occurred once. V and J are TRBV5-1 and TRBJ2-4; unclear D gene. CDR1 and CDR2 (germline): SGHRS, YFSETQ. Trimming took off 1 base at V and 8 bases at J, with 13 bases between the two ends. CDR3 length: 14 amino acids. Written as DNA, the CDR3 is TGCGCCAGCAGCTTGTGGGGTAACGAGGACATTCAGTACTTC. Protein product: CASSLWGNEDIQYF.

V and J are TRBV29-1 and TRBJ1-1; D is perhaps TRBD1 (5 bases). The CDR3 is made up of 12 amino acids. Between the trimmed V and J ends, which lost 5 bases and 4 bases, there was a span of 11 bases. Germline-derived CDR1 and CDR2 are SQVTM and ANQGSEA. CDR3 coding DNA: TGCAGCGTTTCGCCAGGGAGCACTGAAGCTTTCTTT. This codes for CSVSPGSTEAFF.

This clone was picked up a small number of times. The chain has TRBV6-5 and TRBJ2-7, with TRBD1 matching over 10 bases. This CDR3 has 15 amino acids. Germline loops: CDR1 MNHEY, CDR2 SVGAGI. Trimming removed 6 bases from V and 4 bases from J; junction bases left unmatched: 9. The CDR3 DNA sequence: TGTGCCAGCAGCAGTGGACAGGGGGTAGGATACGAGCAGTACTTC. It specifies CASSSGQGVGYEQYF.

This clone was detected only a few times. The CDR3 sequence is CASSESQAQFF. In nucleotides, the CDR3 is TGTGCCAGCAGTGAATCGCAGGCCCAGTTCTTC. V is TRBV25-1 and J is TRBJ2-1; D remains unclear. CDR3 length equals 11 residues. The V gene lost 1 base and the J gene lost 13 bases, with 8 bases spanning the gap. The germline CDR1 and CDR2 sequences are MGHDK and SYGVNS.

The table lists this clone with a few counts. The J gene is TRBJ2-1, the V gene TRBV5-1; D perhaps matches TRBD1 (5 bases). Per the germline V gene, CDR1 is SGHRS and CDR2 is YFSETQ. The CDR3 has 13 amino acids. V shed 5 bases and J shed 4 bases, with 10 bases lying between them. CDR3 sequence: CASSDQGYNEQFF. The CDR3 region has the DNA TGCGCCAGCAGTGATCAGGGATACAATGAGCAGTTCTTC.

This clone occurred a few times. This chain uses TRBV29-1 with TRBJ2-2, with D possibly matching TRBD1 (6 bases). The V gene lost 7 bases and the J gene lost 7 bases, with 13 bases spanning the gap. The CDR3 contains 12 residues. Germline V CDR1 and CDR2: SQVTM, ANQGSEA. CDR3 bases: TGCAGCGCAGCACAGGGTATCGGGGAGCTGTTTTTT. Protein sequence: CSAAQGIGELFF.

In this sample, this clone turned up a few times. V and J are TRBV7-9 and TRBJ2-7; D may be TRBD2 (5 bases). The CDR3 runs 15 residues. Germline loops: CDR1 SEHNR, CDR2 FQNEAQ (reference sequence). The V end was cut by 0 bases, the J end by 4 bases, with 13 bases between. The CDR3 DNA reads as TGTGCCAGCAGCTTAGCCGGACTGCGCCCTTACGAGCAGTACTTC. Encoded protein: CASSLAGLRPYEQYF.

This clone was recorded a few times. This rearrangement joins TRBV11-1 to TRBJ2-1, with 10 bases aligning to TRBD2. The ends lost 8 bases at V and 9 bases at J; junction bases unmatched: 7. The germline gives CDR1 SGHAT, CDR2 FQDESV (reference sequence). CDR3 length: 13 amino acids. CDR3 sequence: CASGLAVGSEQFF. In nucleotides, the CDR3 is TGTGCCAGCGGACTAGCGGTCGGTAGTGAGCAGTTCTTC.

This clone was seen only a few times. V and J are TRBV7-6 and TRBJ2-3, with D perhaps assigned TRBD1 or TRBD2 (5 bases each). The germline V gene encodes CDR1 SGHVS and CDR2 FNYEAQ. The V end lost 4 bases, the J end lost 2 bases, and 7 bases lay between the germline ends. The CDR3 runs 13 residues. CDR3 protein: CASSWGNTDTQYF. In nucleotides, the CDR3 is TGTGCCAGCAGCTGGGGGAACACAGATACGCAGTATTTT.

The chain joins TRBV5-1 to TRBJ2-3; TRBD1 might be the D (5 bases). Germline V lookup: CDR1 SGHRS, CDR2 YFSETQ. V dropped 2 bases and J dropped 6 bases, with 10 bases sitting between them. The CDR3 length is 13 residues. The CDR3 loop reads CASSLGRQDTQYF. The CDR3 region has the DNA TGCGCCAGCAGCTTAGGACGACAGGATACGCAGTATTTT.

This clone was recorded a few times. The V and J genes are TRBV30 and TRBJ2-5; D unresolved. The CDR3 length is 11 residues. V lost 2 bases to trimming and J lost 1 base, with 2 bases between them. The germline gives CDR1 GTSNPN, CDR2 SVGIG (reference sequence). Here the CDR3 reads CAWSLQETQYF. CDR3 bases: TGTGCCTGGAGTCTCCAAGAGACCCAGTACTTC.

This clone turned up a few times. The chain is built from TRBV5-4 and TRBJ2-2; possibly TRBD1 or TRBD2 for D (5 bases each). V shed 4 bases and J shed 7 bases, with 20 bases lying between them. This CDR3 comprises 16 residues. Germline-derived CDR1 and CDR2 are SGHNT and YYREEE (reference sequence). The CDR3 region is CASSVPLGGTGGELFF. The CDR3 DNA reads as TGTGCCAGCAGCGTACCCCTCGGAGGCACAGGCGGGGAGCTGTTTTTT.

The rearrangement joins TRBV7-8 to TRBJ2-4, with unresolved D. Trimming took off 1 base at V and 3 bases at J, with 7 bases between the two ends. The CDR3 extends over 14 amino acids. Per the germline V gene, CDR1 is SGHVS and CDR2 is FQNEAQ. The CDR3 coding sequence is TGTGCCAGCAGCTTAGAGGTCCACAAAAACATTCAGTACTTC. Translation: CASSLEVHKNIQYF. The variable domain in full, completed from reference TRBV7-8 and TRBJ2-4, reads GAGVSQSPRYKVAKRGQDVALRCDPISGHVSLFWYQQALGQGPEFLTYFQNEAQLDKSGLPSDRFFAERPEGSVSTLKIQRTQQEDSAVYLCASSLEVHKNIQYFGAGTRLSVL.

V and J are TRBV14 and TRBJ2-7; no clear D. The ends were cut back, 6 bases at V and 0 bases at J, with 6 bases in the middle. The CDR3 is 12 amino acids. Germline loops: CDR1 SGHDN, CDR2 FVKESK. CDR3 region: CASRANSYEQYF. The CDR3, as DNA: TGTGCCAGCAGAGCCAACTCCTACGAGCAGTACTTC.